This paragraph covers one T cell receptor (beta chain) sequence. The antigen is unknown. The entry originates in a study of cytomegalovirus exposure and HLA in healthy donors. Notes on the study in general: Later on, an analysis tied about 17,000 TCR beta sequences to HLA alleles at 0.05 false discovery rate.

Donors in the study were healthy people who gave bone marrow. This CDR3 has 14 residues. The V gene's germline CDR1 is SGHTA and CDR2 FQGTGA. The V end was cut by 3 bases, the J end by 4 bases, with 11 bases between. Use of 60 Vbeta and 13 Jbeta primers characterized the PCR. Data came from immunoSEQ multiplex PCR; TCRdb stores just in-frame clones and leaves some out. Of approximately 160,000 clones detected, roughly 80% appear once; the ten largest clones hold over 0.65%. This sequence was found in a woman aged 18-29 years in good health and CMV-seronegative. The rearrangement joins TRBV7-3 to TRBJ2-3, with a tentative D call TRBD1 (5 bases). Sequencing input: PBMCs. CDR3 in DNA: TGTGCCAGCAGCTTGGGCAGGGTATCAGATACGCAGTATTTT. Its translation: CASSLGRVSDTQYF.